What follows are 20 T cell receptor beta chains derived from one specimen sequenced in a study of blood T cell repertoires in COVID-19. The assay was immunoSEQ multiplex PCR, and TCRdb's table has in-frame clones only and misses some. The sample includes roughly 280,000 clones, roughly 86% seen only once; the top ten take approximately 8.2%. Sequences were obtained from peripheral blood. These receptors all stem from a man aged 40-55 years with active or convalescent COVID-19.

In this sample, this clone turned up a few times. The V gene is TRBV28, the J gene TRBJ1-6; the match to TRBD1 covers 9 bases. Germline V gene sequence: CDR1 MDHEN, CDR2 SYDVKM. The CDR3 consists of 20 residues. Unmatched junction bases numbered 17, after V lost 1 base and J lost 7 bases. The CDR3 spells CASSLSIRGNRGPGNSPLHF. CDR3 sequence (DNA): TGTGCCAGCAGTTTATCAATAAGGGGGAACAGGGGGCCGGGGAATTCACCCCTCCACTTT.

V and J are TRBV6-1 and TRBJ1-4; D might be TRBD1 (5 bases). This CDR3 spans 15 amino acids. CDR1 and CDR2 from the germline V gene are MNHNS and SASEGT. The ends were cut back, 2 bases at V and 0 bases at J, with 7 bases in the middle. CDR3 residues: CASSEQGSTNEKLFF. DNA for the CDR3: TGTGCCAGCAGTGAACAGGGTTCAACTAATGAAAAACTGTTTTTT.

The V gene is TRBV7-9, the J gene TRBJ1-1, with TRBD1 matching 9 bases. CDR1 SEHNR and CDR2 FQNEAQ come from the germline V gene (reference sequence). The CDR3 is 18 amino acids. The V segment lost 2 bases and the J segment 2 bases; nucleotides outside the gene matches: 12. In nucleotides, the CDR3 is TGTGCCAGCAGCTTAAGCATAGGGACAGGGATCCGAAACACTGAAGCTTTCTTT. Its protein product is CASSLSIGTGIRNTEAFF.

The V and J genes are TRBV5-5 and TRBJ1-4; 7 positions agree with TRBD1. Germline-derived CDR1 and CDR2 are SGHKS and YYEKEE (reference sequence). The CDR3 extends over 17 amino acids. Trimming at V came to 2 bases and at J to 0 bases, leaving 7 bases not matched to a gene. The CDR3 coding sequence is TGTGCCAGCAGCTTTTACAGGGGAACAGCAACTAATGAAAAACTGTTTTTT. Amino acids: CASSFYRGTATNEKLFF.

This clone was detected once. The gene calls are TRBV3-1 (or the pseudogene TRBV3-2) and TRBJ2-1; D is perhaps TRBD1 (6 bases). This CDR3 contains 15 residues. CDR1 is LGHDT and CDR2 is YNNKEL in the germline V gene (reference sequence). Trimming left V 4 bases short and J 2 bases short, with 12 bases between. CDR3 DNA sequence: TGTGCCAGCAGCCGGGCCCGGACAGCCTACAATGAGCAGTTCTTC. Amino acid sequence: CASSRARTAYNEQFF.

The chain has TRBV18 and TRBJ2-3; 11 nucleotides align to TRBD2. Trimming at V came to 1 base and at J to 0 bases, leaving 15 bases not matched to a gene. The CDR3 spans 21 residues. The V gene's germline CDR1 is KGHSH and CDR2 LQKENI. Written as DNA, the CDR3 is TGTGCCAGCTCACCACTACTCCTCGGGACTAGCGGCGAGACTAGCACAGATACGCAGTATTTT. Its protein product is CASSPLLLGTSGETSTDTQYF.

The V call is TRBV11-2, the J call TRBJ1-3, with 10 bases that match TRBD1. CDR1 and CDR2 from the germline V gene are SGHAT and FQNNGV. V lost 5 bases, J lost 3 bases, and 10 bases stayed unmatched. CDR3 length equals 17 residues. The CDR3 protein is CASSTQTGGAGGNTIYF. DNA for the CDR3: TGTGCCAGCAGCACACAGACAGGGGGCGCGGGTGGAAACACCATATATTTT.

V usage is TRBV7-9 and J usage is TRBJ2-7; the match to TRBD2 covers 12 bases. V gave up 2 bases and J gave up 5 bases; unmatched junction bases: 10. The CDR3 has 17 amino acids. Per the germline V gene, CDR1 is SEHNR and CDR2 is FQNEAQ (reference sequence). The CDR3 region has the DNA TGTGCCAGCAGCTTAACCTCCCTAGCGGGAGGGCCCGACGAGCAGTACTTC. It yields the protein CASSLTSLAGGPDEQYF.

This clone occurred once. This sequence joins TRBV7-9 and TRBJ1-2, with D hard to call. V lost 1 base and J 4 bases, leaving 13 bases between the germline ends. CDR1 and CDR2 from the germline V gene are SEHNR and FQNEAQ (reference sequence). This CDR3 is built from 15 residues. The DNA of the CDR3 is TGTGCCAGCAGCTTAGAACGGGTTTCCACCTATGGCTACACCTTC. It codes for CASSLERVSTYGYTF.

The count of this clone is one. The chain recombines TRBV11-1 with TRBJ2-2; weak D call: TRBD2 (6 bases). Germline CDR1 and CDR2: SGHAT and FQDESV (reference sequence). V shed 0 bases and J shed 0 bases, with 8 bases lying between them. The CDR3 spans 16 residues. The chain's CDR3 is CASSLAGGANTGELFF. CDR3 DNA sequence: TGTGCCAGCAGCTTAGCGGGAGGCGCGAACACCGGGGAGCTGTTTTTT. Based on the CDR3 plus reference TRBV11-1 and TRBJ2-2, the full variable domain is EAEVAQSPRYKITEKSQAVAFWCDPISGHATLYWYRQILGQGPELLVQFQDESVVDDSQLPKDRFSAERLKGVDSTLKIQPAELGDSAMYLCASSLAGGANTGELFFGEGSRLTVL.

As concerns this clone: This sample includes further DNA sequences coding for the same CDR3. V is TRBV2 and J is TRBJ1-6; possible D gene TRBD1, 6 bases. V dropped 2 bases and J dropped 0 bases, with 8 bases sitting between them. CDR3 size: 16 residues. Germline V gene lookup returns CDR1 SNHLY and CDR2 FYNNEI. The chain's CDR3 is CASSEQGSSYNSPLHF. DNA for the CDR3: TGTGCCAGCAGTGAACAGGGGAGCTCCTATAATTCACCCCTCCACTTT.

The rearrangement joins TRBV2 to TRBJ2-3; D gene uncertain. V was pared by 4 bases and J by 6 bases, with 17 bases between. The CDR3 covers 15 residues. In germline, CDR1 is SNHLY, CDR2 FYNNEI. CDR3 DNA sequence: TGTGCCAGCAGTGGAGGATCAGCGCCTGAGGATACGCAGTATTTT. Protein: CASSGGSAPEDTQYF.

The rearrangement uses TRBV10-3 and TRBJ2-7; tentative D call: TRBD2 (6 bases). This CDR3 is 13 amino acids long. Germline values: CDR1 ENHRY, CDR2 SYGVKD. The V gene lost 4 bases and the J gene lost 2 bases, with 9 bases spanning the gap. CDR3 in amino acids: CAISGGDAYEQYF. CDR3 coding DNA: TGTGCCATCAGTGGGGGGGACGCCTACGAGCAGTACTTC.

The chain uses TRBV7-2 and TRBJ2-1; weak D call: TRBD2 (6 bases). This CDR3 region has 18 residues. Germline CDR1 is SGHTA and CDR2 is FQGNSA. Trimming stripped 4 bases from V and 0 bases from J, with 19 bases between. The CDR3 nucleotides read TGTGCCAGCAGCTCGGAGGGATGGGGGTTGGGCTCCTACAATGAGCAGTTCTTC. Encoded protein: CASSSEGWGLGSYNEQFF.

V and J are TRBV5-1 and TRBJ1-6; D might be TRBD1 (5 bases). CDR3 size: 16 residues. V was clipped by 1 base and J by 8 bases, with 16 bases between them. Germline V CDR1 and CDR2: SGHRS, YFSETQ. The CDR3 DNA is TGCGCCAGCAGCTTGACCGGGACGGGACTAGATTCACCCCTCCACTTT. Translating gives CASSLTGTGLDSPLHF.

The genes are TRBV4-1 and TRBJ1-5; D is perhaps TRBD1 (6 bases). Deletions cut 4 bases from V and 9 bases from J, with 19 bases between. Germline loops: CDR1 MGHRA, CDR2 YSYEKL. The CDR3 has 15 amino acids. The CDR3 sequence: CASSPTDLQGGPQHF. CDR3 sequence (DNA): TGCGCCAGCAGCCCCACTGACCTACAGGGCGGGCCCCAGCATTTT.

The table lists this clone with a count of one. This sequence joins TRBV5-1 and TRBJ1-2, with TRBD1 matching 7 bases. The V and J ends lost 2 bases and 5 bases, in that order; junction bases with no gene match: 3. CDR1 is SGHRS, CDR2 YFSETQ, per germline. CDR3 length equals 13 residues. Written as DNA, the CDR3 is TGCGCCAGCAGCTTAGAGACAGGGTATGGCTACACCTTC. Encoded protein: CASSLETGYGYTF.

This rearrangement joins TRBV20-1 to TRBJ2-5; 8 positions agree with TRBD2. CDR3 length: 12 amino acids. CDR1 and CDR2 (germline): DFQATT, SNEGSKA (reference sequence). The trim removed 3 bases at V and 5 bases at J, leaving 2 bases unmatched. CDR3 sequence: CSASTGGETQYF. In DNA form, the CDR3 reads TGCAGTGCTAGTACGGGGGGGGAGACCCAGTACTTC.

Notes on this clone: This same CDR3 is encoded by further DNA sequences in the sample. Here the CDR3 DNA reads TGTGCTAGTGGTTCGGGAGAGCAAGAGACCCAGTACTTC. It encodes CASGSGEQETQYF. V usage is TRBV12-5 and J usage is TRBJ2-5, with TRBD2 as a possible D gene (6 bases). In germline, CDR1 is LGHNT, CDR2 FRNRAP. The CDR3 runs to 13 residues. Trimming stripped 4 bases from V and 2 bases from J, with 8 bases between. Filled out from reference TRBV12-5 and TRBJ2-5, the complete variable domain reads DARVTQTPRHKVTEMGQEVTMRCQPILGHNTVFWYRQTMMQGLELLAYFRNRAPLDDSGMPKDRFSAEMPDATLATLKIQPSEPRDSAVYFCASGSGEQETQYFGPGTRLLVL.

The rearrangement joins TRBV3-1 (or the pseudogene TRBV3-2) to TRBJ2-5, with TRBD1 matching over 8 bases. The CDR3 sequence is 13 residues long. Trimming cost V 5 bases and J 10 bases; bases outside gene matches: 9. CDR1 is LGHDT, CDR2 YNNKEL, per germline (reference sequence). In nucleotides, the CDR3 is TGTGCCAGCAGCTTTCGGACAGGGTTTATCCAGTACTTC. This encodes CASSFRTGFIQYF.